The T cell receptor beta chain under discussion was sequenced for a study of blood T cell repertoires in COVID-19. Overall study: Researchers got acute and convalescent COVID-19 samples from the United States, Italy and Spain. Sources were T cells, B-cell-depleted T cells, or PBMCs; the material itself was cDNA or gDNA.

Source study methods: Estimated nucleated cell counts came from reference gene primer amplification. Produced via immunoSEQ multiplex PCR; TCRdb's table is partial and in-frame only. The DNA gave D and trimming, while V, J and clone size come from that table. The sample has around 63,000 clones, 70% to 85% seen once. A single count supports this clone. V was trimmed by 3 bases and J by 1 base, leaving 5 bases between them. Germline values: CDR1 KGHSH, CDR2 LQKENI. CDR3 size: 13 residues. The specimen was peripheral blood. This TCR derives from a human donor in a cohort sampled during active COVID-19. This chain connects TRBV18 to TRBJ2-3; tentative D call: TRBD2 (5 bases). In DNA form, the CDR3 reads TGTGCCAGCTCACCCGGGGGCACAGATACGCAGTATTTT. This gives the protein CASSPGGTDTQYF.